These 7 T cell receptor beta chains originate from one sample sequenced in a study of response to subunit inactivated influenza vaccine. TCRdb recomputed calls from the RT-PCR reads with MiXCR, one row per CDR3 protein. Among roughly 780,000 distinct CDR3 sequences listed, roughly 18% were seen once. The specimen was PBMCs from blood, collected approximately 5 days after vaccination. The receptors were sampled from a man aged 50 to 59 who received an inactivated influenza vaccine.

This clonotype was counted only a few times. V gene TRBV6-2 or TRBV6-3 combines with J gene TRBJ2-1; D is unclear. The CDR3 has 14 amino acids. Germline V CDR1 and CDR2: MNHEY, SVGEGT. V was pared by 0 bases and J by 8 bases, with 11 bases between. The CDR3, as DNA: TGTGCCAGCAGTTACTCGGTCCTGTCGGATGAGCAGTTCTTC. This codes for CASSYSVLSDEQFF.

This clonotype turned up a few times. This sequence joins TRBV6-5 and TRBJ2-7; 9 bases are shared with TRBD1. After removal of 2 bases from V and 4 bases from J, the junction contained 3 bases not matched to a gene. The CDR3 is 14 amino acids. CDR1 and CDR2 (germline): MNHEY, SVGAGI. DNA of the CDR3: TGTGCCAGCAGTTACGTGACAGGGGGATACGAGCAGTACTTC. Its protein is CASSYVTGGYEQYF.

This clonotype was recorded many times. The chain carries TRBV6-1 and TRBJ2-1, with D possibly matching TRBD2 (6 bases). The CDR3 length is 16 residues. The germline V gene has CDR1 MNHNS and CDR2 SASEGT. The V end lost 8 bases, the J end lost 6 bases, and 23 bases lay between the germline ends. CDR3 sequence: CASGRVRPTRFNEQFF. The CDR3 nucleotides read TGTGCCAGCGGTCGTGTCCGTCCGACTAGATTCAATGAGCAGTTCTTC.

This rearrangement joins TRBV12-3 or TRBV12-4 to TRBJ1-5; tentatively, D is TRBD1 (5 bases). CDR3 length equals 13 residues. V lost 7 bases, J lost 5 bases, and 12 bases lay in between. The CDR3 nucleotides are TGTGCCAGCAATCCGGGGACGGATCAGCCCCAGCATTTT. This encodes CASNPGTDQPQHF.

This chain links TRBV20-1 with TRBJ2-1, with D possibly being TRBD1 or TRBD2 (5 bases each). V lost 5 bases to trimming and J lost 4 bases, with 15 bases between them. Germline CDR1 reads DFQATT; CDR2 reads SNEGSKA (reference sequence). The CDR3 length is 14 residues. The CDR3 nucleotides are TGCAGTGCTCCCTGGGACGTATCTTACAATGAGCAGTTCTTC. Translated: CSAPWDVSYNEQFF.

Here the CDR3 reads CASSPSSGISTDTQYF. The CDR3 DNA follows: TGTGCCAGCAGTCCCTCTTCCGGTATTAGCACAGATACGCAGTATTTT. This chain uses TRBV12-3 or TRBV12-4 with TRBJ2-3; D is uncertain. Trimming pared 5 bases from V and 0 bases from J, leaving 15 bases between. The CDR3 extends over 16 amino acids.

V usage is TRBV20-1 and J usage is TRBJ2-7; 9 nucleotides match TRBD2. V lost 3 bases, J lost 4 bases, and 10 bases stayed unmatched. The CDR3 is 15 residues long. The germline gives CDR1 DFQATT, CDR2 SNEGSKA (reference sequence). The CDR3 loop reads CSASKGGGRDYEQYF. As DNA, the CDR3 is TGCAGTGCTAGTAAAGGGGGCGGGAGGGATTACGAGCAGTACTTC.